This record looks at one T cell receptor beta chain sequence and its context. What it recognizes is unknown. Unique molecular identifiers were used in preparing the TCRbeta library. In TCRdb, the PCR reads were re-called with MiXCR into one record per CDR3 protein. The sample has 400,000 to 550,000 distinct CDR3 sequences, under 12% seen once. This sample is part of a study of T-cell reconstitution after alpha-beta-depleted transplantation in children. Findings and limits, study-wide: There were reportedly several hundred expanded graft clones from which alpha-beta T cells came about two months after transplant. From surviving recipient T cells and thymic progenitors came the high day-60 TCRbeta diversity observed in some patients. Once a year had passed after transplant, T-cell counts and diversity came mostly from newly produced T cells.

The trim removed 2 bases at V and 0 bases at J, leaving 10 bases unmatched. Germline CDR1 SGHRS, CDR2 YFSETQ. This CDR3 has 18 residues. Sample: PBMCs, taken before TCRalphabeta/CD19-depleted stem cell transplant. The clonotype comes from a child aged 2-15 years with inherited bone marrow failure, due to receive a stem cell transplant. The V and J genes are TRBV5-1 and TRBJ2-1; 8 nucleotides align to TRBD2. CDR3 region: CASSFGLAGLSSYNEQFF. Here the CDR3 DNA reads TGCGCCAGCAGCTTTGGGCTAGCGGGTTTGAGCTCCTACAATGAGCAGTTCTTC.